The entry that follows covers one TCR beta chain sequence. Its antigen is undetermined. The entry originates in a study of response to subunit inactivated influenza vaccine. Regarding the study as a whole: T cells newly recruited by each seasonal influenza vaccination are few, the authors suggested.

The V end was cut by 3 bases, the J end by 2 bases, with 11 bases between. Looked up from germline, CDR1 is SGHTA and CDR2 is FQGNSA. This CDR3 comprises 15 residues. TCRdb reprocessed the RT-PCR reads via MiXCR and lists one record per CDR3 protein. The table shows approximately 530,000 distinct CDR3 sequences, with around 8% occurring only once. The chain combines TRBV7-2 with TRBJ2-1; D gene unclear. The input for sequencing was PBMCs from blood, taken around 25 months after vaccination. This clonotype was obtained from a man between 50 and 70 years old who received an inactivated influenza vaccine. CDR3 sequence (DNA): TGTGCCAGCAGCTTGACGGCCTGGGCCTACAATGAGCAGTTCTTC. Its protein is CASSLTAWAYNEQFF.